A single sample gave rise to the 21 T cell receptor beta chains below, sequenced in a study of blood T cell repertoires in COVID-19. Data came from immunoSEQ multiplex PCR; TCRdb stores just in-frame clones and leaves some out. Of around 40,000 clones listed, 87% are singletons. The sample was peripheral blood. These receptors came from a man aged 40-50 years with COVID-19, enrolled during active disease.

This sequence joins TRBV7-3 and TRBJ1-2, with 11 nucleotides matching TRBD1. Germline CDR1 SGHTA, CDR2 FQGTGA. Trimming took 5 bases from V and 6 from J; bases not matched to a gene: 8. This CDR3 contains 15 residues. The CDR3 loop reads CASSQGTGGYDGYTF. CDR3 sequence (DNA): TGTGCCAGCAGCCAGGGGACAGGGGGTTATGATGGCTACACCTTC. The entire variable domain, with the rest obtained from reference TRBV7-3 and TRBJ1-2, is as follows: GAGVSQTPSNKVTEKGKYVELRCDPISGHTALYWYRQSLGQGPEFLIYFQGTGAADDSGLPNDRFFAVRPEGSVSTLKIQRTERGDSAVYLCASSQGTGGYDGYTFGSGTRLTVV.

The J gene is TRBJ1-2, the V gene TRBV24-1; no clear D. This CDR3 has 14 residues. The V and J ends lost 0 bases and 4 bases respectively, with 8 bases between them. Germline lookup yields CDR1 KGHDR and CDR2 SFDVKD. This CDR3 is CATSDLGELYGYTF. In DNA, the CDR3 is TGTGCCACCAGTGATTTGGGGGAGCTCTATGGCTACACCTTC.

The rearrangement links TRBV4-2 to TRBJ2-2, with unresolved D. This CDR3 has 14 amino acids. V lost 1 base, J lost 3 bases, and 6 bases lay in between. Germline V CDR1 and CDR2: LGHNA, YNFKEQ. CDR3 loop: CASSQVEDTGELFF. The CDR3 region has the DNA TGTGCCAGCAGCCAAGTCGAGGACACCGGGGAGCTGTTTTTT.

This chain connects TRBV19 to TRBJ2-6; 10 nucleotides line up with TRBD1. The germline CDR1 and CDR2 sequences are LNHDA and SQIVND (reference sequence). V dropped 5 bases and J dropped 0; count of bases not matched to a gene: 7. The CDR3 length is 18 residues. This CDR3 is CASSAGQGEGSGANVLTF. The CDR3 DNA sequence: TGTGCCAGTAGTGCAGGACAGGGGGAAGGCTCTGGGGCCAACGTCCTGACTTTC.

V and J are TRBV7-9 and TRBJ2-1; 9 positions agree with TRBD1. The CDR3 is made up of 15 amino acids. Germline trimming cut 5 bases from V and 2 bases from J; bases unmatched to any gene: 4. Germline V gives CDR1 SEHNR, CDR2 FQNEAQ (reference sequence). The chain's CDR3 is CASSPGTGTYNEQFF. The CDR3 bases are TGTGCCAGCAGCCCGGGGACAGGGACCTACAATGAGCAGTTCTTC.

The rearrangement links TRBV5-1 to TRBJ2-1; possibly TRBD2 for D (6 bases). This CDR3 region has 14 residues. Trimming stripped 4 bases from V and 3 bases from J, with 11 bases between. Per the germline V gene, CDR1 is SGHRS and CDR2 is YFSETQ. CDR3 DNA sequence: TGCGCCAGCAGCCCGGCCGGGGGCTACAATGAGCAGTTCTTC. Translation gives CASSPAGGYNEQFF. The full variable domain, its missing parts supplied by reference TRBV5-1 and TRBJ2-1, is KAGVTQTPRYLIKTRGQQVTLSCSPISGHRSVSWYQQTPGQGLQFLFEYFSETQRNKGNFPGRFSGRQFSNSRSEMNVSTLELGDSALYLCASSPAGGYNEQFFGPGTRLTVL.

This rearrangement joins TRBV27 to TRBJ1-3; TRBD1 is a possible D gene (6 bases). The CDR3 is 13 amino acids. Germline CDR1 MNHEY, CDR2 SMNVEV (reference sequence). The V end was cut by 6 bases, the J end by 3 bases, with 9 bases between. The CDR3 reads CASSRGGGNTIYF. The CDR3 DNA sequence: TGTGCCAGCAGCAGAGGGGGTGGAAACACCATATATTTT.

CDR3 DNA sequence: TGTGCCAGCAGCTCCGGGACAGGGCCCTACGAGCAGTACTTC. Its protein is CASSSGTGPYEQYF. This chain joins TRBV3-1 (or the pseudogene TRBV3-2) and TRBJ2-7, with TRBD1 matching over 9 bases. Per the germline V gene, CDR1 is LGHDT and CDR2 is YNNKEL (reference sequence). Germline trimming cut 5 bases from V and 2 bases from J; bases unmatched to any gene: 4. This CDR3 region has 14 residues.

V is TRBV5-6 and J is TRBJ2-5, with 12 bases fitting TRBD1. Trimming took 4 bases from V and 2 from J; bases not matched to a gene: 15. CDR3 length: 19 amino acids. CDR1 is SGHDT and CDR2 is YYEEEE in the germline V gene. The CDR3 region has the DNA TGTGCCAGCAGCGGCGGGACAGGGGGCTCCCTTACCTGGCAAGAGACCCAGTACTTC. Its translation: CASSGGTGGSLTWQETQYF.

The V and J genes are TRBV6-2 or TRBV6-3 and TRBJ2-7; 7 bases match TRBD2. CDR1 and CDR2 from the germline V gene are MNHEY and SVGEGT. The V gene end was trimmed by 2 bases and the J gene end by 2 bases; junction bases not matched to a gene: 6. The CDR3 runs to 15 residues. CDR3 nucleotides: TGTGCCAGCAGTTACAGAGCGGGGTTACCCTACGAGCAGTACTTC. This gives the protein CASSYRAGLPYEQYF.

DNA of the CDR3: TGTGCCAGCAGCCTCTGGACAGGAGGTTTCGACGAGCAGTACTTC. Encoded protein: CASSLWTGGFDEQYF. The chain joins TRBV5-4 to TRBJ2-7; TRBD1 aligns across 7 bases. Germline V lookup: CDR1 SGHNT, CDR2 YYREEE (reference sequence). This CDR3 has 15 amino acids. J was trimmed by 5 bases and V by 4 bases; bases with no gene match: 12.

This chain connects TRBV7-9 to TRBJ2-7; maybe TRBD1 (5 bases). In germline, CDR1 is SEHNR, CDR2 FQNEAQ (reference sequence). Trimming removed 1 base from V and 2 bases from J, with 12 bases in between. The CDR3 covers 15 residues. Here the CDR3 DNA reads TGTGCCAGCAGCTTAGTCCAACAGGTCCCCTACGAGCAGTACTTC. Translating gives CASSLVQQVPYEQYF.

With respect to this clone: A read error may produce the germline difference seen at one junction end. J is TRBJ2-1 and V is TRBV14, with 8 bases matching TRBD2. This CDR3 region has 17 residues. CDR1 and CDR2 (germline): SGHDN, FVKESK. The CDR3 region is CASSQEDAGGAYYEQFF. In DNA, the CDR3 is TGTGCCAGCAGCCAAGAGGACGCCGGGGGGGCCTACTATGAGCAGTTCTTC.

The genes are TRBV2 and TRBJ2-3, with D unclear. V gave up 3 bases and J gave up 5 bases, with 3 bases separating them. The CDR3 is 11 amino acids. Germline CDR1 is SNHLY and CDR2 is FYNNEI. The DNA for the CDR3 is TGTGCCAGCAGTGATCTAGATACGCAGTATTTT. Residues: CASSDLDTQYF.

The rearrangement joins TRBV19 to TRBJ2-2, with 7 bases lining up with TRBD2. The germline V gene has CDR1 LNHDA and CDR2 SQIVND (reference sequence). V was pared by 10 bases and J by 3 bases, with 11 bases of the junction left unmatched. The CDR3 has 15 residues. This chain's CDR3 is CATLPGGGDTGELFF. CDR3 coding DNA: TGTGCCACCCTCCCGGGCGGGGGTGACACCGGGGAGCTGTTTTTT.

The chain links TRBV28 to TRBJ2-7; TRBD1 might be the D (5 bases). Trimming removed 5 bases from V and 4 bases from J, with 9 bases in between. The CDR3 loop spans 12 amino acids. CDR1 MDHEN and CDR2 SYDVKM come from the germline V gene. Here the CDR3 reads CASSPPGYEQYF. The CDR3, as DNA: TGTGCCAGCAGTCCGCCAGGGTACGAGCAGTACTTC.

The CDR3 protein is CASSSGLAGVRNEQFF. CDR3 sequence (DNA): TGTGCCAGCAGTTCGGGACTAGCGGGAGTAAGGAATGAGCAGTTCTTC. The rearrangement joins TRBV27 to TRBJ2-1; 14 bases line up with TRBD2. Trimming cost V 4 bases and J 7 bases; bases outside gene matches: 6. Germline-derived CDR1 and CDR2 are MNHEY and SMNVEV (reference sequence). The CDR3 consists of 16 residues.

The chain combines TRBV25-1 with TRBJ1-1; D may be TRBD1 (6 bases). With 5 bases removed from V and 5 bases from J, the gap between germline ends came to 15 bases. The CDR3 loop spans 14 amino acids. Per germline, CDR1 MGHDK and CDR2 SYGVNS. Here the CDR3 DNA reads TGTGCCAGCAGTTTGTCAGGGGCTGGTACTGAAGCTTTCTTT. This gives the protein CASSLSGAGTEAFF.

The chain has TRBV2 and TRBJ1-3; D might be TRBD1 (5 bases). The V end was cut by 4 bases, the J end by 4 bases, with 5 bases between. CDR1 SNHLY and CDR2 FYNNEI come from the germline V gene. CDR3 length: 12 amino acids. CDR3 in DNA: TGTGCCAGCAGTGGACAGGGAAACACCATATATTTT. Amino acids: CASSGQGNTIYF.

The chain carries TRBV6-5 and TRBJ2-7, with 12 bases matching TRBD1. V lost 6 bases and J lost 6; bases outside the gene matches: 9. In germline, CDR1 is MNHEY, CDR2 SVGAGI. CDR3 length: 15 amino acids. CDR3 sequence reads: CASSPSGTGGGEQYF. The CDR3 DNA sequence: TGTGCCAGCAGCCCCTCCGGGACAGGGGGCGGCGAGCAGTACTTC.

The chain couples TRBV9 to TRBJ2-2, with 9 positions matching TRBD1. CDR1 is SGDLS, CDR2 YYNGEE, per germline. J lost 0 bases, V lost 1 base, and 1 base had no gene match. The CDR3 loop spans 16 amino acids. The CDR3 sequence: CASSVRQGANTGELFF. The CDR3 region has the DNA TGTGCCAGCAGCGTACGACAGGGGGCGAACACCGGGGAGCTGTTTTTT.